This is a list of T cell receptor beta chains from one sample in a study of post-analysis software for immune sequencing data. TCRdb recomputed calls from the PCR reads with MiXCR, one row per CDR3 protein. The sample lists fewer than 850,000 distinct CDR3 sequences; 25% to 30% were seen once. Sequences were obtained from blood. The receptors shown here come from a girl between 10 and 17 years old with multiple sclerosis. Both conserved end residues are part of each CDR3. The D gene is left open where the match is weak. Where a row states a size, it is once, few, many or the class of an expanded clone; other rows omit it.

J,D,size,V,DNA,CDR3
TRBJ2-1,NA,few,TRBV7-9,TGTGCCAGCAGCCCGTGGACCGCAAGGTACAATGAGCAGTTCTTC,CASSPWTARYNEQFF
TRBJ2-5,TRBD2,NA,TRBV6-5,TGTGCCAGCGGGGGGGATGAACGGGTCCCGGAGACCCAGTACTTC,CASGGDERVPETQYF
TRBJ2-7,NA,few,TRBV6-5,TGTGCCAGCAGTGGGCAGGGAGGATTCTACGAGCAGTACTTC,CASSGQGGFYEQYF
TRBJ2-3,TRBD1,NA,TRBV7-2,TGTGCCAGCAGCGGGAGGACAGGGGGGGCAGATACGCAGTATTTT,CASSGRTGGADTQYF
TRBJ2-7,NA,NA,TRBV28,TGTGCCAGCAAAATGCAGGGCACGGAGTACTTC,CASKMQGTEYF
TRBJ2-7,NA,many,TRBV21-1,TGTGCCAGCAGCAGCCGGGACAGGACCTACGAGCAGTACTTC,CASSSRDRTYEQYF
TRBJ1-1,TRBD1,NA,TRBV5-1,TGCGCCAGCAGCACCGGACAGGACTACTTTAACACTGAAGCTTTCTTT,CASSTGQDYFNTEAFF
TRBJ1-4,TRBD1,NA,TRBV2,TGTGCCAGCAGTCCTTGGACAGGGAGTAATGAAAAACTGTTTTTT,CASSPWTGSNEKLFF
TRBJ2-7,NA,NA,TRBV5-6,TGTGCCAGCAGCCCTGGGACAAAGAACGAGCAGTACTTC,CASSPGTKNEQYF
TRBJ1-5,NA,NA,TRBV10-3,TGTGCCATCAGTTCAGGGGACAATCAGCCCCAGCATTTT,CAISSGDNQPQHF
TRBJ2-5,NA,NA,TRBV7-9,TGTGCCAGCAGCTCCGACAGTCCTCAAGAGACCCAGTACTTC,CASSSDSPQETQYF
TRBJ2-1,NA,NA,TRBV6-2/TRBV6-3,TGTGCCAGCAAGGGGGTTCGGAATGAGCAGTTCTTC,CASKGVRNEQFF
TRBJ1-5,NA,NA,TRBV3-1,TGTGCCAGCAGCATCCGGGGAAGCAATCAGCCCCAGCATTTT,CASSIRGSNQPQHF
TRBJ2-7,NA,NA,TRBV4-3,TGCGCCAGCAGCCAAGATTGGGCGGGGTACGAGCAGTACTTC,CASSQDWAGYEQYF
TRBJ2-5,NA,NA,TRBV29-1,TGCAGCGTAAGACAGTCCGGGCATGAGACCCAGTACTTC,CSVRQSGHETQYF